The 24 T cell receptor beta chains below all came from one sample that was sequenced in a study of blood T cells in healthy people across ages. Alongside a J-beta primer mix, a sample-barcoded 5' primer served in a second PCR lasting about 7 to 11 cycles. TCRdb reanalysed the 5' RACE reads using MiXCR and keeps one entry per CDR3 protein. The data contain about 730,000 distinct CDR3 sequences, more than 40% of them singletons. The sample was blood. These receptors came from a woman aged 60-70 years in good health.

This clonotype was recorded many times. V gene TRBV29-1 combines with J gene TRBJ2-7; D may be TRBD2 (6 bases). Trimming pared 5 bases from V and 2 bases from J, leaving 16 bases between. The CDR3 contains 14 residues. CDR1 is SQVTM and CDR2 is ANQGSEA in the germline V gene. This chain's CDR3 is CSVRYGGSAYEQYF. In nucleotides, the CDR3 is TGCAGCGTTCGCTACGGAGGGTCTGCCTACGAGCAGTACTTC.

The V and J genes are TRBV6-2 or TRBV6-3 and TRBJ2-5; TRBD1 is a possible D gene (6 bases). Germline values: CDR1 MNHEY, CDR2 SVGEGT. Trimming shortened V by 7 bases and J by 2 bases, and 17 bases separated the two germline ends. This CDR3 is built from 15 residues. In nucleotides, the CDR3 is TGTGCCAGCACCCGGACAGTTGAGGGGCAAGAGACCCAGTACTTC. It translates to CASTRTVEGQETQYF.

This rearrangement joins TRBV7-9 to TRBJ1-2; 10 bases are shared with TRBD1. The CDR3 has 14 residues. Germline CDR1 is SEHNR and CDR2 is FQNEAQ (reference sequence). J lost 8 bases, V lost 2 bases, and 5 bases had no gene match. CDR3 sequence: CASSLPDRGRGYTF. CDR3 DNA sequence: TGTGCCAGCAGCTTACCCGACAGGGGGCGAGGCTACACCTTC.

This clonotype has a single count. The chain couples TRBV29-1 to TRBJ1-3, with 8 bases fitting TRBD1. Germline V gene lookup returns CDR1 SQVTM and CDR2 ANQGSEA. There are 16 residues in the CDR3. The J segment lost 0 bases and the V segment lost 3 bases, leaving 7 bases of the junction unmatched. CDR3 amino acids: CSVEGQDNLSGNTIYF. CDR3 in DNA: TGCAGCGTTGAGGGACAGGATAATCTCTCTGGAAACACCATATATTTT. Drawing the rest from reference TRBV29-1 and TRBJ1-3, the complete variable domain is SAVISQKPSRDICQRGTSLTIQCQVDSQVTMMFWYRQQPGQSLTLIATANQGSEATYESGFVIDKFPISRPNLTFSTLTVSNMSPEDSSIYLCSVEGQDNLSGNTIYFGEGSWLTVV.

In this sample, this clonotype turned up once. The DNA of the CDR3 is TGTGCCAGCAGTTCCTTTGGGGGGGGGCGAGGCCAAGAGACCCAGTACTTC. Amino acids: CASSSFGGGRGQETQYF. This chain uses TRBV27 with TRBJ2-5; a possible D gene is TRBD2 (7 bases). The length of the CDR3 is 17 residues. Germline V gene data show CDR1 as MNHEY and CDR2 as SMNVEV (reference sequence). Trimming removed 4 bases from V and 1 base from J, with 19 bases in between.

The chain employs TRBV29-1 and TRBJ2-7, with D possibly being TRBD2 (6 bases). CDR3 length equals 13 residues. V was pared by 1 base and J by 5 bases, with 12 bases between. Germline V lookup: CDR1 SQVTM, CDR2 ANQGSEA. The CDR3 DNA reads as TGCAGCGTTGAAGTAGGGACTTTGGACGAGCAGTACTTC. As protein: CSVEVGTLDEQYF.

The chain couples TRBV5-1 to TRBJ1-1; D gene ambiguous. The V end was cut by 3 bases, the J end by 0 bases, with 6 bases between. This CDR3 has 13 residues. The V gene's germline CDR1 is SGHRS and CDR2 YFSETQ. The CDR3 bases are TGCGCCAGCAGCTCAGAGATGAACACTGAAGCTTTCTTT. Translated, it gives CASSSEMNTEAFF.

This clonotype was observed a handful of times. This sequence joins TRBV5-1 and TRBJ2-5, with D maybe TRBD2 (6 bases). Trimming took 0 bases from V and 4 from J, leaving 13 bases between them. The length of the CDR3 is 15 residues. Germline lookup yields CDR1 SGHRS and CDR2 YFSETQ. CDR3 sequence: CASSLAPGGPETQYF. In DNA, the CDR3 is TGCGCCAGCAGCTTGGCCCCCGGAGGGCCAGAGACCCAGTACTTC. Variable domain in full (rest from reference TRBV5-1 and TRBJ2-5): KAGVTQTPRYLIKTRGQQVTLSCSPISGHRSVSWYQQTPGQGLQFLFEYFSETQRNKGNFPGRFSGRQFSNSRSEMNVSTLELGDSALYLCASSLAPGGPETQYFGPGTRLLVL.

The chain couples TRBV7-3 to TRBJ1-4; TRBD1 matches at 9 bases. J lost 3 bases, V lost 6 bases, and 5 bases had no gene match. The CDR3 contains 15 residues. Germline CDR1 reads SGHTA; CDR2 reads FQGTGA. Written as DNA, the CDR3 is TGTGCCAGCAGTCCAACAGGGGGCCCTAATGAAAAACTGTTTTTT. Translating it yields CASSPTGGPNEKLFF.

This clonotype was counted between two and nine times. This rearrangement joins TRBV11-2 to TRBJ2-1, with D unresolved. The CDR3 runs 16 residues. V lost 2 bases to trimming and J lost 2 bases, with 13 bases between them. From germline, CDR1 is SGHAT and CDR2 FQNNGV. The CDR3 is CASSLWFDPPYNEQFF. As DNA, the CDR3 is TGTGCCAGCAGCTTATGGTTCGATCCCCCCTACAATGAGCAGTTCTTC.

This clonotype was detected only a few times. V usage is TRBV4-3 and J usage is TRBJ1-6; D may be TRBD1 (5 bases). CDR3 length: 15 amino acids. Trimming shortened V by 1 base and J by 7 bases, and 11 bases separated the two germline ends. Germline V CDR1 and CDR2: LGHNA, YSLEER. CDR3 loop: CASSQVQGSNSPLHF. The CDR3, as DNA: TGCGCCAGCAGCCAAGTCCAGGGTAGCAATTCACCCCTCCACTTT.

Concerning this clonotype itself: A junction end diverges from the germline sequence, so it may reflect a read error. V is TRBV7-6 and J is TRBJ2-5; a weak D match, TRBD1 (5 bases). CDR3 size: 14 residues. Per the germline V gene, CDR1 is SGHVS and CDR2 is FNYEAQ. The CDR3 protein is CASSSSGSREAQYF. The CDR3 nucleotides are TGTGCCAGCAGCTCCTCAGGGTCCCGAGAGGCCCAGTACTTC.

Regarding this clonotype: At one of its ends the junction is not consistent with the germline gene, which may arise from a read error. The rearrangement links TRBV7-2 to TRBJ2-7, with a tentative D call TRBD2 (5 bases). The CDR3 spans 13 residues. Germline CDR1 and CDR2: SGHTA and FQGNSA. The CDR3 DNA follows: TGTGCCTGCAGCCTCCTTCGGCGGGACGAGCAGTACTTC. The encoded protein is CACSLLRRDEQYF.

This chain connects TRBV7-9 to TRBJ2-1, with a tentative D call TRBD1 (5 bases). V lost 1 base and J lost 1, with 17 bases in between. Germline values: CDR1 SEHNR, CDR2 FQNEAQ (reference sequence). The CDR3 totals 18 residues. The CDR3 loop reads CASSLVTFGGASYNEQFF. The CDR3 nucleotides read TGTGCCAGCAGCTTAGTGACGTTCGGTGGGGCTTCCTACAATGAGCAGTTCTTC.

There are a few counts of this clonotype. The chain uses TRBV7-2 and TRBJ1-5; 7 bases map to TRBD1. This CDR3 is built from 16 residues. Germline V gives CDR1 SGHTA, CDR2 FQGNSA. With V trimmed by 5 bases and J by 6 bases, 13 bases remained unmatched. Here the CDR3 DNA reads TGTGCCAGCAGCCCAGGACAGGCGGTGTCCCCTCAGCCCCAGCATTTT. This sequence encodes CASSPGQAVSPQPQHF. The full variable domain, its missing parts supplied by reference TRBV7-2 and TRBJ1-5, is GAGVSQSPSNKVTEKGKDVELRCDPISGHTALYWYRQSLGQGLEFLIYFQGNSAPDKSGLPSDRFSAERTGGSVSTLTIQRTQQEDSAVYLCASSPGQAVSPQPQHFGDGTRLSIL.

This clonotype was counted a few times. CDR3 DNA sequence: TGTGCCAGCAGCGTAGCTACGGGCGGGAGGGCCGTTTCCTACAATGAGCAGTTCTTC. Translating it yields CASSVATGGRAVSYNEQFF. J is TRBJ2-1 and V is TRBV9; 9 nucleotides line up with TRBD2. The CDR3 covers 19 residues. The junction had 11 bases not matched to a gene; V was cut back by 0 bases and J by 1 base. The germline V gene encodes CDR1 SGDLS and CDR2 YYNGEE.

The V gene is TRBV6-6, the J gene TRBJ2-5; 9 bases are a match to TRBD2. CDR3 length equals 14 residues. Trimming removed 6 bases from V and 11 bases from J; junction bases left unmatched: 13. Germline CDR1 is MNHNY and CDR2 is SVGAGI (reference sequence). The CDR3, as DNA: TGTGCCAGCAGATTAGCGGGGGTGGTCAATGAGCAGTACTTC. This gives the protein CASRLAGVVNEQYF.

The CDR3 reads CASSKPFPNEQFF. Here the CDR3 DNA reads TGTGCCAGCAGCAAACCCTTCCCCAATGAGCAGTTCTTC. The chain couples TRBV21-1 to TRBJ2-1; the table's D call TRBD1 went unverified against the DNA. TRBV21-1 constitutes a pseudogene. The length of the CDR3 is 13 residues.

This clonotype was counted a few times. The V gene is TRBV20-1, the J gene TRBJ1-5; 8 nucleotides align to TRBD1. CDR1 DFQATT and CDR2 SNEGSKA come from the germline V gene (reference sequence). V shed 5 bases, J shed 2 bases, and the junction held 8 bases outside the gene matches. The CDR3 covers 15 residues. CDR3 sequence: CSAPLQGAGNQPQHF. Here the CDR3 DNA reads TGCAGTGCTCCACTTCAGGGGGCAGGCAATCAGCCCCAGCATTTT.

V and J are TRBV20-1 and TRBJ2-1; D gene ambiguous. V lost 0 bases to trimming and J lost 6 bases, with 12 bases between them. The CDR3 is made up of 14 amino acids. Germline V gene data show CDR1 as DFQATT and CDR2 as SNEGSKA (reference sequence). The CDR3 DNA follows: TGCAGTGCTAGAGATACCGACTGGCGCAATGAGCAGTTCTTC. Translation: CSARDTDWRNEQFF.

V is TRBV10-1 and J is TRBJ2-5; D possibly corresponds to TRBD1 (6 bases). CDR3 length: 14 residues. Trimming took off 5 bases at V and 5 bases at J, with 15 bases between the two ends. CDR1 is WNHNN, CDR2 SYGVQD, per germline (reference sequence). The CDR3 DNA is TGCGCCAGCAGTACCGGTACAGGGTGGGAGACCCAGTACTTC. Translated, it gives CASSTGTGWETQYF.

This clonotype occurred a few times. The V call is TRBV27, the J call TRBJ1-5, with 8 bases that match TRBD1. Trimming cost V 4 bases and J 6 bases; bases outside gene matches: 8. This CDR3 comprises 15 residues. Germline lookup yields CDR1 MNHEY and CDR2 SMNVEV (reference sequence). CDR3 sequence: CASSSAGGRTQPQHF. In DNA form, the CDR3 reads TGTGCCAGCAGTTCCGCAGGGGGCAGAACTCAGCCCCAGCATTTT.

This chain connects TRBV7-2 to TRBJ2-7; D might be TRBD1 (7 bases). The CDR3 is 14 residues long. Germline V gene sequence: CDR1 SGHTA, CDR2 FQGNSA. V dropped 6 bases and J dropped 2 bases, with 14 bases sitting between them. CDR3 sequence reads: CASRAGGLAYEQYF. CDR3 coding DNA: TGTGCCAGCAGAGCAGGGGGGCTCGCCTACGAGCAGTACTTC.

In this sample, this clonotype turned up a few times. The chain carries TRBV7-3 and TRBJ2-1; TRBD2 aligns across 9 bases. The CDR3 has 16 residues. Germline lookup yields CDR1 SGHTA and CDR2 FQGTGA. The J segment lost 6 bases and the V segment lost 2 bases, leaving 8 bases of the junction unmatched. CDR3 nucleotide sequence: TGTGCCAGCAGCTTAGGGAGGAGCGGGGGGACCAATGAGCAGTTCTTC. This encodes CASSLGRSGGTNEQFF.